The entry that follows covers one T cell receptor beta chain sequence. CDR3 and TCR beta VDJ profiling relied on genomic DNA as the template. TCRdb reanalysed the reads using MiXCR and keeps one entry per CDR3 protein. The table has hundreds of thousands of distinct CDR3 sequences, around 32% seen once. The sample belongs to a study of CD8+CD57+ T cells in acquired aplastic anemia. On the study more broadly: On average, sorted CD4+ and CD8+ cells gave approximately 3 ug of DNA.

Germline CDR1 reads DFQATT; CDR2 reads SNEGSKA (reference sequence). Trimming removed 6 bases from V and 4 bases from J; junction bases left unmatched: 11. CDR3 length: 14 amino acids. Patients chosen for sequencing had CD8+CD57+ cells that had expanded, as shown by flow cytometry. The cohort consisted entirely of patients having severe acquired aplastic anemia. At the time of blood sampling, patients had not yet received any therapy. The sample consisted of sorted CD4+, CD8+, or CD8+CD57+ T cells (not recorded which) from PBMCs. This rearrangement joins TRBV20-1 to TRBJ1-2; 7 nucleotides match TRBD1. The TCR sequence derives from a human donor with aplastic anemia. The CDR3 DNA is TGCAGTGCCAGCAGTATGGACAGGACCTATGGCTACACCTTC. As protein: CSASSMDRTYGYTF.